This TCR beta chain emerged from a study of blood T cell repertoires in COVID-19. Study details: The analysed material was cDNA or gDNA that came from T cells, B-cell-depleted T cells, or PBMCs.

Trimming stripped 3 bases from V and 2 bases from J, with 16 bases between. This CDR3 is 16 amino acids long. Looked up from germline, CDR1 is LNHDA and CDR2 is SQIVND (reference sequence). This table comes from immunoSEQ multiplex PCR, and its TCRdb copy is limited to in-frame clones, with some not included. The sample contains around 83,000 clones, around 88% of which appear only once. Sequencing was performed on peripheral blood. The V call is TRBV19, the J call TRBJ2-5; weak D call: TRBD2 (6 bases). This sequence was found in a man between 65 and 85 years old with active or convalescent COVID-19. The CDR3: CASSIGGRPRQETQYF. CDR3 DNA sequence: TGTGCCAGTAGTATTGGGGGGAGGCCCCGACAAGAGACCCAGTACTTC.